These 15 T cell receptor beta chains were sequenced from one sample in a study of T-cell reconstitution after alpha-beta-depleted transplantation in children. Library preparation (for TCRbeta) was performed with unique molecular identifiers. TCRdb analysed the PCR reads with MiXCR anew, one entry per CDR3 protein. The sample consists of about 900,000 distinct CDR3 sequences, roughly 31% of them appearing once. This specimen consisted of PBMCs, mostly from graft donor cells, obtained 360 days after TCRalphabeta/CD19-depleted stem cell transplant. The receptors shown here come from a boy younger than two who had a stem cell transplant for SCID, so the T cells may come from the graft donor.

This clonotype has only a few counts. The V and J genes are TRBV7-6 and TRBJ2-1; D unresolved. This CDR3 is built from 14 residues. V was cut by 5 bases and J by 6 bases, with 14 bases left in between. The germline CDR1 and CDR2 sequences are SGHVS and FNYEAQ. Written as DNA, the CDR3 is TGTGCCAGCAGCCCCAATCCCCTATTCAATGAGCAGTTCTTC. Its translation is CASSPNPLFNEQFF.

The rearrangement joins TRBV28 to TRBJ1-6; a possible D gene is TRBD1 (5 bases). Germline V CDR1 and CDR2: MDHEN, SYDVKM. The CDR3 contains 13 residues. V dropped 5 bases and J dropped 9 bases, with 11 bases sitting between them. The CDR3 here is CASSVARGSPLHF. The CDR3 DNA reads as TGTGCCAGCAGTGTCGCGAGGGGTTCACCCCTCCACTTT.

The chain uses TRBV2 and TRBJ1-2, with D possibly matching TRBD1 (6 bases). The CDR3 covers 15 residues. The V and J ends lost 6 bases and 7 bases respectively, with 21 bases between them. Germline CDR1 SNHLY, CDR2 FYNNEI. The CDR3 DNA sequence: TGTGCCAGCAGCTTAAACAGGGATTCACTATCTGGCTACACCTTC. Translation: CASSLNRDSLSGYTF.

CDR3 region: CASNAQGNTEAFF. CDR3 nucleotides: TGTGCCAGCAACGCACAGGGGAACACTGAAGCTTTCTTT. The chain has TRBV27 and TRBJ1-1, with D possibly matching TRBD1 (6 bases). Trimming took 7 bases from V and 1 from J, leaving 10 bases between them. CDR3 length: 13 residues. CDR1 and CDR2 (germline): MNHEY, SMNVEV (reference sequence).

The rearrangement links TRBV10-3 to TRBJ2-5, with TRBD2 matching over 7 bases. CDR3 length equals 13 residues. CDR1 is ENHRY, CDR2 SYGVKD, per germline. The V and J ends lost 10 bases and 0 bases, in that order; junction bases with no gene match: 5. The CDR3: CATQLADQETQYF. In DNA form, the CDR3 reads TGTGCCACCCAGCTAGCGGACCAAGAGACCCAGTACTTC.

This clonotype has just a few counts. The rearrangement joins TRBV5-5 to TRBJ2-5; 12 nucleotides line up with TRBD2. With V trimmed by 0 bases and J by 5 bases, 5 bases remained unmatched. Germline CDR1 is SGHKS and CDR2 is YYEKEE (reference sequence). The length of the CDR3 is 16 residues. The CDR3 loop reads CASSLASGGAGETQYF. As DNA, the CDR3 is TGTGCCAGCAGCTTGGCTAGCGGGGGGGCCGGTGAGACCCAGTACTTC.

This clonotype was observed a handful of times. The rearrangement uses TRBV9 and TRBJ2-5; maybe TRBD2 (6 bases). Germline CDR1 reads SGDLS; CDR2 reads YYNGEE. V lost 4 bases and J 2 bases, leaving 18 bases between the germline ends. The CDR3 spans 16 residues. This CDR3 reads CASSPTPAGSQETQYF. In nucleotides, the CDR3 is TGTGCCAGCAGCCCAACTCCGGCGGGGTCACAAGAGACCCAGTACTTC.

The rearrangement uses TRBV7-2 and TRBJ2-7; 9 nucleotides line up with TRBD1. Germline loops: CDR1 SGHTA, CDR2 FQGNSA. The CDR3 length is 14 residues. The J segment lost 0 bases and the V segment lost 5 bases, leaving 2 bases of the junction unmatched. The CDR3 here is CASSRDRVSYEQYF. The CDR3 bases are TGTGCCAGCAGCCGGGACAGGGTCTCCTACGAGCAGTACTTC.

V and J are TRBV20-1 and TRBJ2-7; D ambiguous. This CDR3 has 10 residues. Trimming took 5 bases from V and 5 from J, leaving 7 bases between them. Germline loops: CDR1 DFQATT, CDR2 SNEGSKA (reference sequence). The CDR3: CSALQHEQYF. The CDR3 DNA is TGCAGTGCTCTCCAACACGAGCAGTACTTC.

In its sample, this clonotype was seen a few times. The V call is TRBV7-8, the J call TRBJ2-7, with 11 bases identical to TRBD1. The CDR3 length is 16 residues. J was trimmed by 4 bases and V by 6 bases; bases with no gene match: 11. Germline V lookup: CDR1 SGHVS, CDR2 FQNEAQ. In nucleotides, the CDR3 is TGTGCCAGCAGGCCAGCCGTGGGACAGGGGGAATACGAGCAGTACTTC. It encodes CASRPAVGQGEYEQYF.

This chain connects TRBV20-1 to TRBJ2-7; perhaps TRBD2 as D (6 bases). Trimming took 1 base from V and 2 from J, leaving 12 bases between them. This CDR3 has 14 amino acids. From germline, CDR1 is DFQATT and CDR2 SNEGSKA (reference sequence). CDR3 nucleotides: TGCAGTGCTAGAGTCCTAGCGTACACCTACGAGCAGTACTTC. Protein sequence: CSARVLAYTYEQYF.

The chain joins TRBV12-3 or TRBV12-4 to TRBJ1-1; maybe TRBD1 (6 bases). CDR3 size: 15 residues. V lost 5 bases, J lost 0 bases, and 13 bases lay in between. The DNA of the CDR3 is TGTGCCAGCAGTACAGGGCTACGTATGAACACTGAAGCTTTCTTT. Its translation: CASSTGLRMNTEAFF.

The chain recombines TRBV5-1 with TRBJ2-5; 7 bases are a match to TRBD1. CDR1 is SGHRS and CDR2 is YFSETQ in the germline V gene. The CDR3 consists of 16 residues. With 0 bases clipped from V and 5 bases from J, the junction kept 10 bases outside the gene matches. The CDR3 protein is CASSLAQGPPLETQYF. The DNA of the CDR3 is TGCGCCAGCAGCTTGGCACAGGGGCCCCCATTGGAGACCCAGTACTTC.

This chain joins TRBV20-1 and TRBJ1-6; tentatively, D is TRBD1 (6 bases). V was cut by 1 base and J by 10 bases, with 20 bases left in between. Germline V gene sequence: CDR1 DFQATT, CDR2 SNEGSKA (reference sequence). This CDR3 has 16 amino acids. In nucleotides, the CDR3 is TGCAGTGCTAGAGGGGGGGGCGGGGCCCCAGGATCACCCCTCCACTTT. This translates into CSARGGGGAPGSPLHF.

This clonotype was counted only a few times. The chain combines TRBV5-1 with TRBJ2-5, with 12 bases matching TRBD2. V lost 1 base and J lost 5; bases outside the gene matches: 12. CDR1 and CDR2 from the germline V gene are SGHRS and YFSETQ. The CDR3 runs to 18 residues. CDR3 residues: CASSLSVLAGGPMETQYF. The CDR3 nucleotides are TGCGCCAGCAGCTTGAGTGTGCTAGCGGGGGGGCCGATGGAGACCCAGTACTTC.